The source of this T cell receptor beta chain is a study of regulatory T cells in long-lasting Graves disease. The study's findings and limits: Persistent Graves' patients showed less TCR diversity than newly diagnosed patients showed. Patients with persistent disease showed a bias toward TRBV28, TRBJ1-2 and TRBJ2-5.

HTBI primers from iRepertoire and Arm-PCR of CDR3 regions yielded the TCR beta libraries. MiXCR, applied by TCRdb to the multiplex PCR reads, yields one record per CDR3 protein. The sample carries 300,000 to 400,000 distinct CDR3 sequences, 18% recorded once. The CDR3 extends over 14 amino acids. The ends lost 7 bases at V and 3 bases at J; junction bases unmatched: 4. The germline V gene encodes CDR1 MNHNS and CDR2 SASEGT. Specified time point: newly diagnosed GD, antithyroid drugs for less than 3 months. Extracted PBMC RNA gave rise to the TCR library. Roughly 8.2-milliliter peripheral blood samples went into EDTA tubes. This clonotype was counted many times. The target antigen is unknown.

This specimen was peripheral blood mononuclear cells (PBMCs), taken at new diagnosis, from a patient treated with antithyroid drugs. This TCR derives from a female donor with Graves disease. The chain combines TRBV6-1 with TRBJ2-3; 10 bases align to TRBD1. The CDR3 DNA is TGTGCCAGCAAGCGGGACAGGGGAACAGATACGCAGTATTTT. This encodes CASKRDRGTDTQYF.